The subject of this entry is one T cell receptor beta chain. The data were taken from a study of blood T cell repertoires in COVID-19. The wider study: Two negative PCRs, clearance, or symptom resolution were required of recovered Cohort 3 donors. From the United States, Italy and Spain came samples of acute and convalescent COVID-19.

In the original analysis: Estimation of nucleated cell counts was performed using reference gene primer amplification. Some clones are missing from TCRdb's copy, which holds only in-frame ones; the method was immunoSEQ multiplex PCR. For V, J and clone size, that table is used; D and trimming come from the DNA. Counted here are roughly 200,000 clones, approximately 87% occurring once; the ten biggest clones make up approximately 2.8%. V lost 9 bases and J lost 5, with 14 bases in between. This CDR3 has 13 residues. Sequencing used PBMCs or T cells enriched from blood (not recorded which). This receptor was obtained from a woman aged 45-60 years in a cohort exposed to, infected with or recovered from COVID-19 (not recorded which). The J gene is TRBJ1-5, the V gene TRBV12-3 or TRBV12-4, with D possibly matching TRBD1 (6 bases). The CDR3 loop reads CASSRDTYQPQHF. The CDR3 coding sequence is TGTGCCAGTTCCCGGGACACCTATCAGCCCCAGCATTTT.